This T cell receptor beta chain was sequenced during a study of blood T cell repertoires in COVID-19. As for the study in general: Collection of acute and convalescent COVID-19 samples took place in the United States, Italy and Spain.

Authors' analysis steps: Cell counts per sample came from amplifying reference gene primers. Generated by immunoSEQ multiplex PCR, the TCRdb table keeps only in-frame clones and is missing some. The DNA was the basis for D and trimming; V, J and clone size are from that table. The sample contains nearly 200,000 clones, about 86% of which appear only once. Germline-derived CDR1 and CDR2 are SGHNT and YENEEA. The V end lost 2 bases, the J end lost 2 bases, and 9 bases lay between the germline ends. The CDR3 covers 14 residues. Sequenced material: peripheral blood. This TCR was recovered from a woman aged 70 to 79 with acute or convalescent COVID-19. This sequence joins TRBV11-3 and TRBJ2-5, with a weak D call TRBD2 (6 bases). The CDR3: CASSLRREQETQYF. Written as DNA, the CDR3 is TGTGCCAGCAGCTTAAGACGGGAGCAAGAGACCCAGTACTTC.